These 8 T cell receptor beta chains were all obtained from the same sample, sequenced in a study of identical twins (dated by TCRdb to 2015 to 2016). The library relied on 5' RACE. Reads for this sample came from an Illumina HiSeq 2000. Through fastp at Q25 and MiXCR, TCRdb rebuilt clones from the public reads, retaining in-frame beta chains. Rows are unified per CDR3 protein, each entry keeping the most common DNA and genes. For this sample the table gives around 480,000 distinct CDR3 sequences, of which 14% were detected only once. The top ten clones comprise around 0.57% of the sample. This same sample was also taken into another study, of yellow fever vaccine responses in identical twins.

Sequencing input: CD4+ T cells sorted from blood. The receptor set was obtained from a woman aged 18-29 years in good health.

The J gene is TRBJ2-7, the V gene TRBV9; a weak D match, TRBD2 (5 bases). This CDR3 comprises 12 residues. Germline values: CDR1 SGDLS, CDR2 YYNGEE. The CDR3 sequence: CASPGVVGEQYF. For the CDR3, the DNA is TGTGCAAGCCCCGGGGTCGTGGGCGAGCAGTACTTC.

The genes are TRBV5-1 and TRBJ2-3; 12 bases fit TRBD2. With 0 bases clipped from V and 6 bases from J, the junction kept 11 bases outside the gene matches. CDR1 and CDR2 (germline): SGHRS, YFSETQ. CDR3 length: 18 amino acids. In DNA, the CDR3 is TGCGCCAGCAGCTTGGAACGATCTAGCGGGAGGGCCGGCGATACGCAGTATTTT. It specifies CASSLERSSGRAGDTQYF.

This clonotype was seen a handful of times. A junction boundary mismatches the germline segment, possibly from a read error. This sequence joins TRBV12-3 or TRBV12-4 and TRBJ1-1, with 10 bases fitting TRBD1. The length of the CDR3 is 15 residues. CDR3 region: CASSAGTGVNTEAFF. CDR3 nucleotides: TGTGCCAGCAGCGCCGGGACAGGGGTGAATACTGAAGCTTTCTTT.

This chain joins TRBV5-5 and TRBJ2-3; no clear D gene. Germline CDR1 and CDR2: SGHKS and YYEKEE (reference sequence). The length of the CDR3 is 14 residues. Between the trimmed V and J ends, which lost 4 bases and 2 bases, there was a span of 11 bases. The CDR3 nucleotides are TGTGCCAGCAGCCTGGTGGTTACCACAGATACGCAGTATTTT. Translated, it gives CASSLVVTTDTQYF. The variable domain in full, completed from reference TRBV5-5 and TRBJ2-3, reads DAGVTQSPTHLIKTRGQQVTLRCSPISGHKSVSWYQQVLGQGPQFIFQYYEKEERGRGNFPDRFSARQFPNYSSELNVNALLLGDSALYLCASSLVVTTDTQYFGPGTRLTVL.

This clonotype was recorded a few times. This sequence joins TRBV20-1 and TRBJ2-7; D gene ambiguous. The CDR3 has 11 amino acids. Germline V gives CDR1 DFQATT, CDR2 SNEGSKA (reference sequence). V lost 5 bases, J lost 4 bases, and 9 bases lay in between. CDR3 in DNA: TGCAGTGCTCTTCGATCGTACGAGCAGTACTTC. Translated: CSALRSYEQYF.

The V and J genes are TRBV12-3 or TRBV12-4 and TRBJ1-2, with no clear D. Trimming removed 2 bases at V and 5 bases at J, with 6 bases between. The CDR3 covers 12 residues. The CDR3 DNA reads TGTGCCAGCAGTTTAACACCTTATGGCTACACCTTC. This encodes CASSLTPYGYTF.

The chain carries TRBV20-1 and TRBJ2-7, with TRBD1 identical over 7 bases. The CDR3 spans 13 residues. Germline V gene data show CDR1 as DFQATT and CDR2 as SNEGSKA (reference sequence). V gave up 6 bases and J gave up 5 bases; unmatched junction bases: 10. The DNA for the CDR3 is TGCAGTGCACAGGGGTTGATTTACAACGAGCAGTACTTC. Its translation: CSAQGLIYNEQYF.

A few counts support this clonotype. The rearrangement joins TRBV9 to TRBJ2-3; D is ambiguous. CDR3 length: 14 residues. Trimming cost V 3 bases and J 0 bases, with 8 bases left between them. CDR1 is SGDLS and CDR2 is YYNGEE in the germline V gene. DNA of the CDR3: TGTGCCAGCAGCGCCGGATCTAGCACAGATACGCAGTATTTT. This sequence encodes CASSAGSSTDTQYF.